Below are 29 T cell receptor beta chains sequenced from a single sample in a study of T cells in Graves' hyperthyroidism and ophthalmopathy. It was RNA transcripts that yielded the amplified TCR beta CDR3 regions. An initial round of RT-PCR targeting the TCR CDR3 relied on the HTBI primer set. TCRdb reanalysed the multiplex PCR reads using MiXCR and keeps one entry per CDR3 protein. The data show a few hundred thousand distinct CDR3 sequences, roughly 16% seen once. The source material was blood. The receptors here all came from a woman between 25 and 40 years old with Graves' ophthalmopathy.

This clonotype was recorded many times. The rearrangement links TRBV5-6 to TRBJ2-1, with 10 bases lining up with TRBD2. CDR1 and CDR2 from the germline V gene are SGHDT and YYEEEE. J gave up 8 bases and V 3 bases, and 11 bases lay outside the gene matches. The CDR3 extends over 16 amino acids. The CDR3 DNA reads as TGTGCCAGCAGCTCTACTTCTAGCGGGAGTATCCATGAGCAGTTCTTC. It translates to CASSSTSSGSIHEQFF.

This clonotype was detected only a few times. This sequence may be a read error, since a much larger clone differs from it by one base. CDR3 sequence reads: CASSQGETSGSHEQYF. CDR3 DNA sequence: TGTGCCAGCAGCCAAGGAGAGACCTCCGGCTCCCACGAGCAGTACTTC. The chain carries TRBV4-2 and TRBJ2-7; D is uncertain. Germline CDR1 and CDR2: LGHNA and YNFKEQ. The CDR3 consists of 16 residues.

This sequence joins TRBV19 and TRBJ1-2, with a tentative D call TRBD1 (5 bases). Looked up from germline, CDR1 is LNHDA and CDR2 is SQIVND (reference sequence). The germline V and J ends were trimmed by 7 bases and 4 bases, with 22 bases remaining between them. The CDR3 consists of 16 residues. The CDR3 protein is CASTPPAGRRRYGYTF. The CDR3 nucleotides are TGTGCCAGTACCCCGCCTGCGGGACGGCGTCGCTATGGCTACACCTTC. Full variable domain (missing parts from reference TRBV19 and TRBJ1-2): DGGITQSPKYLFRKEGQNVTLSCEQNLNHDAMYWYRQDPGQGLRLIYYSQIVNDFQKGDIAEGYSVSREKKESFPLTVTSAQKNPTAFYLCASTPPAGRRRYGYTFGSGTRLTVV.

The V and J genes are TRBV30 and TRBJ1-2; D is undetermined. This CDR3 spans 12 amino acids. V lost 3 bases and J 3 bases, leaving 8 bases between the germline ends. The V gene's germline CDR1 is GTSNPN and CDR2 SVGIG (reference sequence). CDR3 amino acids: CAWRGGHYGYTF. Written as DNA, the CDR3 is TGTGCCTGGAGGGGCGGCCACTATGGCTACACCTTC. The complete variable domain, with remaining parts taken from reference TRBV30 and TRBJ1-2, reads SQTIHQWPATLVQPVGSPLSLECTVEGTSNPNLYWYRQAAGRGLQLLFYSVGIGQISSEVPQNLSASRPQDRQFILSSKKLLLSDSGFYLCAWRGGHYGYTFGSGTRLTVV.

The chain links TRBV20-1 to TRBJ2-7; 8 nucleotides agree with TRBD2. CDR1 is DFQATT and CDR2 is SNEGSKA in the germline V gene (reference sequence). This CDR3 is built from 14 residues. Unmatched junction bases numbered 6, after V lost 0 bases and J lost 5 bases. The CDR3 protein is CSARDYGRANEQYF. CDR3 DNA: TGCAGTGCTAGAGATTACGGGAGGGCCAACGAGCAGTACTTC.

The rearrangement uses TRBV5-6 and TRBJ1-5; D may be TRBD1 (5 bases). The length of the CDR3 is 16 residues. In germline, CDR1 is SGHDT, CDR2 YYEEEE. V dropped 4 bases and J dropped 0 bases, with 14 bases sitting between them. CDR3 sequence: CASSRRGRFSNQPQHF. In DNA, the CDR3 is TGTGCCAGCAGCCGGAGGGGCAGGTTTAGCAATCAGCCCCAGCATTTT.

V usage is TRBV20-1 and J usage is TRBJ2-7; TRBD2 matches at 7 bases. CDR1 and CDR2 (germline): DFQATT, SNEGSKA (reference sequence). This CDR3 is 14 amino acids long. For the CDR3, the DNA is TGCAGCGTATTTAGCGGGTGGCCAACCTACGAGCAGTACTTC. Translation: CSVFSGWPTYEQYF.

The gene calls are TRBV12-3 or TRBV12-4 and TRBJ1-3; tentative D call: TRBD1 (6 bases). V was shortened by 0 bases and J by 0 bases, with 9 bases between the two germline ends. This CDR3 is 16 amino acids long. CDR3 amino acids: CASSLAVRGSGNTIYF. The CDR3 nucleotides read TGTGCCAGCAGTTTAGCGGTCAGGGGCTCTGGAAACACCATATATTTT.

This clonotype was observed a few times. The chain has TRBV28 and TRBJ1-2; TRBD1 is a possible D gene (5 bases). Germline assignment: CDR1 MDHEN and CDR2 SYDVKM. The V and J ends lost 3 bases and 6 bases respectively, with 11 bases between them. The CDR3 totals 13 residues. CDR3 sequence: CASSFQGMDGYTF. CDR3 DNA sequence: TGTGCCAGCAGTTTTCAGGGAATGGATGGCTACACCTTC.

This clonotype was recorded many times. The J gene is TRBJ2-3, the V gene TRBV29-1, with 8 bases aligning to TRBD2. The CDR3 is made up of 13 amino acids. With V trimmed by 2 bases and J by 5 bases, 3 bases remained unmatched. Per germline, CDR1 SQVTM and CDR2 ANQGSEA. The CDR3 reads CSVEYRGGDTQYF. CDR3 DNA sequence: TGCAGCGTTGAATATCGGGGGGGAGATACGCAGTATTTT.

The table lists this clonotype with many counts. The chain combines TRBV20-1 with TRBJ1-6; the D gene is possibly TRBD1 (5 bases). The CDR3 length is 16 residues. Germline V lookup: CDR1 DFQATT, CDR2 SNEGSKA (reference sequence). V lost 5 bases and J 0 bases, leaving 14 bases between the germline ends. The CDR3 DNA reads TGCAGTGCTCAAAAGGGGATGAGCTCCTATAATTCACCCCTCCACTTT. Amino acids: CSAQKGMSSYNSPLHF.

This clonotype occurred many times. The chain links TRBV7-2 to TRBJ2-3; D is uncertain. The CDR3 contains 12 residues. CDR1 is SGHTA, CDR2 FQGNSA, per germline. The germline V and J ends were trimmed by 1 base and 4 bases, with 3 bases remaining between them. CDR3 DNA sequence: TGTGCCAGCAGCTTAGATTCAGATACGCAGTATTTT. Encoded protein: CASSLDSDTQYF. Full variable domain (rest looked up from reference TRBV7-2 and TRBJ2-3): GAGVSQSPSNKVTEKGKDVELRCDPISGHTALYWYRQSLGQGLEFLIYFQGNSAPDKSGLPSDRFSAERTGGSVSTLTIQRTQQEDSAVYLCASSLDSDTQYFGPGTRLTVL.

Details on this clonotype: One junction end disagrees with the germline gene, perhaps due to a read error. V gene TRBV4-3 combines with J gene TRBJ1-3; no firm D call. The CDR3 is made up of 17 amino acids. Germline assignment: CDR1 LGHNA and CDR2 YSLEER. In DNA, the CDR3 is TGCGCCAACAGCCAAGATCGACGAGTCACCTCTGGAAACACCATATATTTT. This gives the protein CANSQDRRVTSGNTIYF.

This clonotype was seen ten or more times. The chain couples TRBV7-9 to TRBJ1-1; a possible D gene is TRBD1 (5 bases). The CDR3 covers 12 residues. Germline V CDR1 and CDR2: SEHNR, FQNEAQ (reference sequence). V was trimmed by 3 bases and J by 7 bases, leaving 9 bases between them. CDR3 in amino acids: CASSFSRVEAFF. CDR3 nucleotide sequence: TGTGCCAGCAGCTTCAGCAGGGTTGAAGCTTTCTTT.

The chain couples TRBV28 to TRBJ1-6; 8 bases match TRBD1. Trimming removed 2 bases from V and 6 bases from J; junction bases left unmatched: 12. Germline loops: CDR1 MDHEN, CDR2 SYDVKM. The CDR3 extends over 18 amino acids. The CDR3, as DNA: TGTGCCAGCAGTTTAAAGCCAGCGGGACAGGCTTCTAATTCACCCCTCCACTTT. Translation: CASSLKPAGQASNSPLHF.

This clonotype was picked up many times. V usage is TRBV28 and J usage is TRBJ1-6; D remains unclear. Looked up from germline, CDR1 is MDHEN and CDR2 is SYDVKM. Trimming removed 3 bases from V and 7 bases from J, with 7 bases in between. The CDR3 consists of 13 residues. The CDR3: CASSLVGNSPLHF. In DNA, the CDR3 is TGTGCCAGCAGTTTGGTGGGGAATTCACCCCTCCACTTT.

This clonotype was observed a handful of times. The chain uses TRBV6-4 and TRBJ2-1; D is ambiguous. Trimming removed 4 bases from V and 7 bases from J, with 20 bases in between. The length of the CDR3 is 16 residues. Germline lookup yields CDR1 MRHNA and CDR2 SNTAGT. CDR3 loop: CASSVDMGSTRNEQFF. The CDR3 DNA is TGTGCCAGCAGTGTCGACATGGGATCCACGAGGAATGAGCAGTTCTTC.

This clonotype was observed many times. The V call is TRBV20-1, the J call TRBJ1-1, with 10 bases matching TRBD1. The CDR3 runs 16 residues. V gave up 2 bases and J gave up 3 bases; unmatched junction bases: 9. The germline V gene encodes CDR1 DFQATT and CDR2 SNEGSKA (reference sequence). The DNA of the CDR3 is TGCAGTGCTAGAAAGGACAGGGGGAGATGGGACACTGAAGCTTTCTTT. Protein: CSARKDRGRWDTEAFF.

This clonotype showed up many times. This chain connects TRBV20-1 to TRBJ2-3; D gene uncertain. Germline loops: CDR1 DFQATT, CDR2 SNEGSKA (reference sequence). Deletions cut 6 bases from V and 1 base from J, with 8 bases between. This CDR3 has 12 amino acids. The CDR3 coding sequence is TGCAGTGCCAAACCCCGCACAGATACGCAGTATTTT. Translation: CSAKPRTDTQYF.

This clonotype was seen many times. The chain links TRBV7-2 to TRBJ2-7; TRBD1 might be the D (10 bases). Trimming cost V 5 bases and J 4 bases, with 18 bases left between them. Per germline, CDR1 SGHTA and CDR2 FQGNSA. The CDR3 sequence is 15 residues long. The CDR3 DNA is TGTGCCAGCAGCCCGCGGGGGGGACAGGGGTACGAGCAGTACTTC. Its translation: CASSPRGGQGYEQYF.

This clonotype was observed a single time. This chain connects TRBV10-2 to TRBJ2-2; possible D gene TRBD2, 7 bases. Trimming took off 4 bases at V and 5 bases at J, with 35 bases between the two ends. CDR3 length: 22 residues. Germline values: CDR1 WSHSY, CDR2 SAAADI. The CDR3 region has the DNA TGCGCCAGCAGTGGATGGACTAGGGGGAGGGAATTGACCCTACAACTTACCGGGGAGCTGTTTTTT. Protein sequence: CASSGWTRGRELTLQLTGELFF.

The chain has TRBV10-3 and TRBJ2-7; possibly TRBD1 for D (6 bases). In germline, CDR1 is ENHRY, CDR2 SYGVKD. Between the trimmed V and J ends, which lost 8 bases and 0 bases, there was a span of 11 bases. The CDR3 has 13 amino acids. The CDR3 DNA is TGTGCCATCCACAGGGATAACTCCTACGAGCAGTACTTC. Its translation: CAIHRDNSYEQYF.

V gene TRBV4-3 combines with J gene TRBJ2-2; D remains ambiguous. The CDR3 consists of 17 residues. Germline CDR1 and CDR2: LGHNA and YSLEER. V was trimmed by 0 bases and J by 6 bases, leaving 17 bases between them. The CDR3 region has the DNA TGCGCCAGCAGCCAAGATAGGGTCTCGAACTTCGCCGGGGAGCTGTTTTTT. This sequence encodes CASSQDRVSNFAGELFF.

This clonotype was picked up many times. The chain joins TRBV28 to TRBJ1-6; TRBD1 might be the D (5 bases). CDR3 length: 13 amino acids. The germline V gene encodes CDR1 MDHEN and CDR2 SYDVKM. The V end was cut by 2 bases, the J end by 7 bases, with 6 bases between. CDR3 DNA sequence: TGTGCCAGCAGTTTAACAGGAAATTCACCCCTCCACTTT. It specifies CASSLTGNSPLHF. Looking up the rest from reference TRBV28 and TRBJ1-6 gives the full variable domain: DVKVTQSSRYLVKRTGEKVFLECVQDMDHENMFWYRQDPGLGLRLIYFSYDVKMKEKGDIPEGYSVSREKKERFSLILESASTNQTSMYLCASSLTGNSPLHFGNGTRLTVT.

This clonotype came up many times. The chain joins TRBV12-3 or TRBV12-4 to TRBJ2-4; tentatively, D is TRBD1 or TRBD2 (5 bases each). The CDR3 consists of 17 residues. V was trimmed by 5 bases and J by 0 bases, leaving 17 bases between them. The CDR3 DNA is TGTGCCAGCAGTACCCAAGGGGCAGGAGGAGCCAAAAACATTCAGTACTTC. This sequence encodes CASSTQGAGGAKNIQYF.

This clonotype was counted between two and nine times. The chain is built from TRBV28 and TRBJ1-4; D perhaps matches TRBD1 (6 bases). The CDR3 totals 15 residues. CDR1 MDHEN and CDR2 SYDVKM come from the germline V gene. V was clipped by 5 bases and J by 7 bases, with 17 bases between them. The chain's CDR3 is CASSPSMGGSEKLFF. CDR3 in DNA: TGTGCCAGCAGTCCATCCATGGGGGGCAGTGAAAAACTGTTTTTT.

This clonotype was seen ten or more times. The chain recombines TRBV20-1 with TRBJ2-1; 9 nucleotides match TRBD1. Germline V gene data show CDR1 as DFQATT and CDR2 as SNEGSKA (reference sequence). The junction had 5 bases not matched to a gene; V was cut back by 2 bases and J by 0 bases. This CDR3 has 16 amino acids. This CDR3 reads CSARRQGDSSYNEQFF. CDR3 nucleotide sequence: TGCAGTGCTAGAAGACAGGGGGATTCCTCCTACAATGAGCAGTTCTTC.

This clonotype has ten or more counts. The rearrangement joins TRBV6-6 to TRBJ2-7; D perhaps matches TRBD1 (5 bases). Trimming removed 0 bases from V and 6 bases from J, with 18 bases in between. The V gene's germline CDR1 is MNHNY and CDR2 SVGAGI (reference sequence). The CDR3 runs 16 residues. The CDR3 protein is CASSYSLTGPLCEQYF. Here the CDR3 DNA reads TGTGCCAGCAGTTACTCTCTTACAGGACCTCTATGCGAGCAGTACTTC.

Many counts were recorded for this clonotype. The CDR3 DNA reads as TGCAGCGTTGATAGAGATAGTTTCACAGATACGCAGTATTTT. Amino acid sequence: CSVDRDSFTDTQYF. V and J are TRBV29-1 and TRBJ2-3; unclear D gene. Trimming took off 3 bases at V and 2 bases at J, with 12 bases between the two ends. The CDR3 spans 14 residues. Germline CDR1 reads SQVTM; CDR2 reads ANQGSEA.